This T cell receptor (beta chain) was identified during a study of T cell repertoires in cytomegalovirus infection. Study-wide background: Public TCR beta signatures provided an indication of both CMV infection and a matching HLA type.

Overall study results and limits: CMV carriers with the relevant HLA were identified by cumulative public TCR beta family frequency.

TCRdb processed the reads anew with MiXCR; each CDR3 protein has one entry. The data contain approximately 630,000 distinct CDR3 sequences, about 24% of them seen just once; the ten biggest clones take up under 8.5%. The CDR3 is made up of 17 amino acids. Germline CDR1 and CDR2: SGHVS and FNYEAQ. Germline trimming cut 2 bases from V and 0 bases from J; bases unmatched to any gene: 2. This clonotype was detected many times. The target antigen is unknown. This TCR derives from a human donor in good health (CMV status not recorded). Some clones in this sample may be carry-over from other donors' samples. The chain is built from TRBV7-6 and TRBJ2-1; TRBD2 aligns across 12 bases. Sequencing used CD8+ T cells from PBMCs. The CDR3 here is CASSLLAGGSSYNEQFF. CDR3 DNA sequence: TGTGCCAGCAGCTTACTAGCGGGGGGGAGCTCCTACAATGAGCAGTTCTTC.